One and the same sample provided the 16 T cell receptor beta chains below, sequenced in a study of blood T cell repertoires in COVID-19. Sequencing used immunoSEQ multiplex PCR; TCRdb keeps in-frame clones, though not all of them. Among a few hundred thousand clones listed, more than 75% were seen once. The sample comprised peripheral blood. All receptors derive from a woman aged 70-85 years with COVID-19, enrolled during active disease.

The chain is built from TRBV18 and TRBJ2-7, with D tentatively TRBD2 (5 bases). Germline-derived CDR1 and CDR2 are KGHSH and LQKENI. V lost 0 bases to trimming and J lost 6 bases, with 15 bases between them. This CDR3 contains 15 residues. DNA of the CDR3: TGTGCCAGCTCACCACCGGCTAGCATGGTAAGCGAGCAGTACTTC. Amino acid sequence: CASSPPASMVSEQYF. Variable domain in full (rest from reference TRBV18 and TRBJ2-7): NAGVMQNPRHLVRRRGQEARLRCSPMKGHSHVYWYRQLPEEGLKFMVYLQKENIIDESGMPKERFSAEFPKEGPSILRIQQVVRGDSAAYFCASSPPASMVSEQYFGPGTRLTVT.

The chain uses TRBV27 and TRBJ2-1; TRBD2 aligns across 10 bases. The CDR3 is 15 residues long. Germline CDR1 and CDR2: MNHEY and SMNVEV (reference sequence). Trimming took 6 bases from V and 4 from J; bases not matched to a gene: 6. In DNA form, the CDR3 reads TGTGCCAGCAGCTCTGGGACTAGCGTTTACAATGAGCAGTTCTTC. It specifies CASSSGTSVYNEQFF.

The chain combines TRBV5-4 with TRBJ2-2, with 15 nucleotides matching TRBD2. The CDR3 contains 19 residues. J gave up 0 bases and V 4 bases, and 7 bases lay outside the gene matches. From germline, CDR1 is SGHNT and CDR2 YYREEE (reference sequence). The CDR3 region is CASSLVGLAGGTNTGELFF. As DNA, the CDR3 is TGTGCCAGCAGCCTGGTGGGACTAGCGGGAGGCACGAACACCGGGGAGCTGTTTTTT.

The CDR3 DNA is TGTGCCAGCAGCCAAACTAGCGGGAGGCGGTGGACCGGGGAGCTGTTTTTT. Amino acids: CASSQTSGRRWTGELFF. The chain combines TRBV4-2 with TRBJ2-2; TRBD2 agrees at 12 bases. The V segment lost 2 bases and the J segment 5 bases; nucleotides outside the gene matches: 6. This CDR3 has 17 amino acids. CDR1 is LGHNA and CDR2 is YNFKEQ in the germline V gene.

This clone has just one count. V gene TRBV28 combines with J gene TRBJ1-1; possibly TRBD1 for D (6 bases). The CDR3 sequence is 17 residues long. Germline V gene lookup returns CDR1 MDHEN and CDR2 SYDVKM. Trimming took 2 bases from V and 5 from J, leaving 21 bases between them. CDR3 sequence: CASSLTGFTGLGTEAFF. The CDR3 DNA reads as TGTGCCAGCAGTTTAACAGGGTTCACAGGGTTGGGGACTGAAGCTTTCTTT.

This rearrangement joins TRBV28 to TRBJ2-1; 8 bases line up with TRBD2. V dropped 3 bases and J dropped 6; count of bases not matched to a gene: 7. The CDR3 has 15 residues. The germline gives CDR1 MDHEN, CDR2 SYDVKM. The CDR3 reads CASSFLLAGRNEQFF. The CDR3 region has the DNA TGTGCCAGCAGTTTTCTTTTAGCGGGGCGCAATGAGCAGTTCTTC.

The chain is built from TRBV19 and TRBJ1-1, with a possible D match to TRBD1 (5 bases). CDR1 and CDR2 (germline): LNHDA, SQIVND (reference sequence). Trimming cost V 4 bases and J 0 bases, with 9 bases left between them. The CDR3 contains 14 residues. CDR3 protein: CASSTNRMNTEAFF. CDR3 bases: TGTGCCAGTAGTACAAACAGGATGAACACTGAAGCTTTCTTT.

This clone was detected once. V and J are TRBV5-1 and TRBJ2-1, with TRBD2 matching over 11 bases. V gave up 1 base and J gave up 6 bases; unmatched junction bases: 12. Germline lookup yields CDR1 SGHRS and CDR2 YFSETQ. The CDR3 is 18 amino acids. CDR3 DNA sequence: TGCGCCAGCAGCTTGCCGCTATTAGCGGGAGGGCCGGGCAATGAGCAGTTCTTC. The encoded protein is CASSLPLLAGGPGNEQFF. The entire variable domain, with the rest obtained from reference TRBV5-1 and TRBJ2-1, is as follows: KAGVTQTPRYLIKTRGQQVTLSCSPISGHRSVSWYQQTPGQGLQFLFEYFSETQRNKGNFPGRFSGRQFSNSRSEMNVSTLELGDSALYLCASSLPLLAGGPGNEQFFGPGTRLTVL.

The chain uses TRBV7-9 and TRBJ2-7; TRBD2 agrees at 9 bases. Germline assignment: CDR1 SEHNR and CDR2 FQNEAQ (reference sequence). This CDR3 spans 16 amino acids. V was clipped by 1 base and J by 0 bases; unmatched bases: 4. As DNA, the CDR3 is TGTGCCAGCAGCTTAGGTAGCGGGGGAGTCTCCTACGAGCAGTACTTC. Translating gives CASSLGSGGVSYEQYF.

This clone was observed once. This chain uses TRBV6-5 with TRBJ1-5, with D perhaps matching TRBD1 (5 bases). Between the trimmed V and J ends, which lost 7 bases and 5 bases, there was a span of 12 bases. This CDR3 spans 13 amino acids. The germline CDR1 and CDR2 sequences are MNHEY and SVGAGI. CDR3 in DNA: TGTGCCAGCAAACTGGGGGGACATCAGCCCCAGCATTTT. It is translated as CASKLGGHQPQHF.

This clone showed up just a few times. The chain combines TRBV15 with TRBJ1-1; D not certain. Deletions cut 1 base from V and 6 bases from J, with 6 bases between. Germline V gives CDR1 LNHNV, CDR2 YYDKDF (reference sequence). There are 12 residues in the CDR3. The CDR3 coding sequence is TGTGCCACCAGCAGAGCCCCTTCTGAAGCTTTCTTT. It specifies CATSRAPSEAFF.

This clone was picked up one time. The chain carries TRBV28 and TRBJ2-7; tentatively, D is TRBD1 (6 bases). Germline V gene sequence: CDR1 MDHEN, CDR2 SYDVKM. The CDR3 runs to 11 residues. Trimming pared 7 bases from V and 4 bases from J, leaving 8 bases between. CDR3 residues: CASKGVYEQYF. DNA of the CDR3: TGTGCCAGCAAGGGGGTTTACGAGCAGTACTTC.

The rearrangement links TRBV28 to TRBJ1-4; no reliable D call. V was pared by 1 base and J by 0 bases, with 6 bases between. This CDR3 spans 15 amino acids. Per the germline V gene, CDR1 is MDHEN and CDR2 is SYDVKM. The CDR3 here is CASSLSGTTNEKLFF. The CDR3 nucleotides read TGTGCCAGCAGTTTATCGGGGACAACTAATGAAAAACTGTTTTTT.

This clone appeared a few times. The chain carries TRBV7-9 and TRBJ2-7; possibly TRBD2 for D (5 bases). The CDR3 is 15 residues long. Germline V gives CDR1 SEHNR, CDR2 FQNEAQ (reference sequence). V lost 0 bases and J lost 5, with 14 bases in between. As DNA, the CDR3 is TGTGCCAGCAGCTTAGCTGGAGACTACCTCGACGAGCAGTACTTC. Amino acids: CASSLAGDYLDEQYF.

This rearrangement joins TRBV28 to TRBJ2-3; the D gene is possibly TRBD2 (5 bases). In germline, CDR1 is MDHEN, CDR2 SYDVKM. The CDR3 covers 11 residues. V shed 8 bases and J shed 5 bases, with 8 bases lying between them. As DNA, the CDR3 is TGTGCCAGCGGAGGACTAGATACGCAGTATTTT. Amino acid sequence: CASGGLDTQYF.

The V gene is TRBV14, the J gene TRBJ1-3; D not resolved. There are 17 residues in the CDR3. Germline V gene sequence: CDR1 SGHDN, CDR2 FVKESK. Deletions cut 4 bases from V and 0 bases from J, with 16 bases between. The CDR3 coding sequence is TGTGCCAGCAGCCCCACCGGAGGTTCCTACTCTGGAAACACCATATATTTT. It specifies CASSPTGGSYSGNTIYF.